This TCR beta chain comes out of a study of blood T cell repertoires in COVID-19. Background on the study: Samples came from the United States, Italy and Spain, spanning acute and convalescent COVID-19. In each case, the material was cDNA or gDNA derived from T cells, B-cell-depleted T cells, or PBMCs.

In Seattle, patients joined the study during active infection and were tracked longitudinally. Per the original methods: For nucleated cells, counts were estimated from reference gene primer amplification. The data were produced by immunoSEQ multiplex PCR, yet TCRdb's version contains in-frame clones alone and is incomplete. V and J calls and clone size are given by that table; D and trimming were obtained from the DNA. Altogether 150,000 to 200,000 clones are present, 80% to 85% being singletons, with the ten largest covering roughly 7.5%. This CDR3 is 15 amino acids long. Germline CDR1 MGHDK, CDR2 SYGVNS. The V and J ends lost 6 bases and 6 bases, in that order; junction bases with no gene match: 12.

This chain links TRBV25-1 with TRBJ1-2, with 8 bases identical to TRBD1. The source material was peripheral blood. This TCR was recovered from a woman aged 70-85 years with COVID-19, enrolled during active disease. The CDR3 nucleotides read TGTGCCAGCAGCCCCGGGACAGGTTTCTTGGATGGCTACACCTTC. It is translated as CASSPGTGFLDGYTF.